The next 22 T cell receptor beta chains were all read from a single sample in a study of cytomegalovirus exposure and HLA in healthy donors. PCR primers comprised 60 Vbeta and 13 Jbeta primers. The data were produced by immunoSEQ multiplex PCR, yet TCRdb's version contains in-frame clones alone and is incomplete. The repertoire has 180,000 or so clones, over 75% of them found once; the top ten carry over 12%. The material sequenced was PBMCs. Receptor source: a man aged 45-65 years in good health and CMV-seropositive.

The CDR3 sequence: CASSEMGLTGIPYEQYV. CDR3 DNA: TGTGCCAGCAGTGAAATGGGGTTGACAGGGATACCCTACGAGCAGTACGTC. The rearrangement uses TRBV2 and TRBJ2-7; 7 nucleotides line up with TRBD1. The CDR3 is 17 residues long. The V gene's germline CDR1 is SNHLY and CDR2 FYNNEI. V gave up 2 bases and J gave up 2 bases; unmatched junction bases: 12.

The J gene is TRBJ1-5, the V gene TRBV4-2, with 8 bases matching TRBD1. Germline V CDR1 and CDR2: LGHNA, YNFKEQ. J lost 1 base, V lost 4 bases, and 12 bases had no gene match. This CDR3 has 18 residues. CDR3 protein: CASSPDRGPLMSNQPQHF. The CDR3, as DNA: TGTGCCAGCAGCCCCGACAGGGGACCCTTGATGAGCAATCAGCCCCAGCATTTT.

J is TRBJ1-1 and V is TRBV29-1, with TRBD1 matching 10 bases. J was trimmed by 4 bases and V by 6 bases; bases with no gene match: 8. Germline V gene sequence: CDR1 SQVTM, CDR2 ANQGSEA. The CDR3 is made up of 14 amino acids. CDR3 DNA: TGCAGCGTCGACAGGGGGCGCGACCCCACTGAAGCTTTCTTT. It specifies CSVDRGRDPTEAFF.

This chain joins TRBV4-2 and TRBJ2-5; 10 bases fit TRBD2. V lost 5 bases to trimming and J lost 6 bases; unmatched junction nucleotides: 9. CDR1 is LGHNA and CDR2 is YNFKEQ in the germline V gene. The CDR3 length is 15 residues. CDR3 DNA sequence: TGTGCCAGCAGCTCTCCCACTAGCGGGGAACAGACCCAGTACTTC. It encodes CASSSPTSGEQTQYF.

The V call is TRBV7-6, the J call TRBJ1-4, with 9 bases lining up with TRBD1. V gave up 1 base and J gave up 5 bases; unmatched junction bases: 5. The V gene's germline CDR1 is SGHVS and CDR2 FNYEAQ. CDR3 length: 16 amino acids. The CDR3 coding sequence is TGTGCCAGCAGCTTAGGCCCCGGGACAGGGAATGAAAAACTGTTTTTT. Amino acid sequence: CASSLGPGTGNEKLFF.

This sequence joins TRBV9 and TRBJ1-2; D is possibly TRBD1 (6 bases). This CDR3 has 16 amino acids. CDR1 SGDLS and CDR2 YYNGEE come from the germline V gene. Trimming shortened V by 0 bases and J by 1 base, and 13 bases separated the two germline ends. The CDR3 is CASSVALGGSNYGYTF. CDR3 sequence (DNA): TGTGCCAGCAGCGTAGCTCTTGGGGGCAGTAACTATGGCTACACCTTC.

This sequence joins TRBV9 and TRBJ2-3; 8 nucleotides match TRBD2. The CDR3 covers 15 residues. The J segment lost 6 bases and the V segment lost 6 bases, leaving 12 bases of the junction unmatched. The germline V gene encodes CDR1 SGDLS and CDR2 YYNGEE. CDR3 sequence: CASKKRGLVGDTQYF. The CDR3, as DNA: TGTGCCAGCAAAAAGCGGGGGCTGGTCGGGGATACGCAGTATTTT. Filled out from reference TRBV9 and TRBJ2-3, the complete variable domain reads DSGVTQTPKHLITATGQRVTLRCSPRSGDLSVYWYQQSLDQGLQFLIQYYNGEERAKGNILERFSAQQFPDLHSELNLSSLELGDSALYFCASKKRGLVGDTQYFGPGTRLTVL.

The CDR3 DNA reads as TGTGCCATCTGGGGAGGGTTCTATGGCTACACCTTC. This gives the protein CAIWGGFYGYTF. The rearrangement links TRBV6-5 to TRBJ1-2, with D uncertain. This CDR3 has 12 amino acids. CDR1 and CDR2 (germline): MNHEY, SVGAGI. V lost 10 bases to trimming and J lost 4 bases, with 13 bases between them.

Written as DNA, the CDR3 is TGCGCCAGCAGCCCAGGACAGCAACAAGAGACCCAGTACTTC. Translating gives CASSPGQQQETQYF. V gene TRBV5-1 combines with J gene TRBJ2-5; maybe TRBD1 (6 bases). V lost 4 bases and J 2 bases, leaving 12 bases between the germline ends. Germline lookup yields CDR1 SGHRS and CDR2 YFSETQ. The CDR3 length is 14 residues. Full variable domain (remainder filled in from reference TRBV5-1 and TRBJ2-5): KAGVTQTPRYLIKTRGQQVTLSCSPISGHRSVSWYQQTPGQGLQFLFEYFSETQRNKGNFPGRFSGRQFSNSRSEMNVSTLELGDSALYLCASSPGQQQETQYFGPGTRLLVL.

This chain links TRBV27 with TRBJ2-2; D is unresolved. There are 17 residues in the CDR3. V lost 6 bases and J 1 base, leaving 18 bases between the germline ends. Germline V CDR1 and CDR2: MNHEY, SMNVEV (reference sequence). CDR3 sequence (DNA): TGTGCCAGCAGACCCTCAGTCAGCAGGCGGAACACCGGGGAGCTGTTTTTT. Translating it yields CASRPSVSRRNTGELFF.

This clone has only a few counts. The CDR3 loop reads CASSPGQVGRDTIYF. For the CDR3, the DNA is TGTGCCAGCTCGCCTGGACAGGTCGGCCGGGACACCATATATTTT. This chain links TRBV18 with TRBJ1-3; 7 bases align to TRBD1. This CDR3 has 15 amino acids. V was clipped by 6 bases and J by 8 bases; unmatched bases: 13. CDR1 KGHSH and CDR2 LQKENI come from the germline V gene.

The V call is TRBV6-5, the J call TRBJ2-6; 7 bases are shared with TRBD1. Trimming removed 4 bases from V and 2 bases from J; junction bases left unmatched: 5. The CDR3 covers 16 residues. The germline V gene has CDR1 MNHEY and CDR2 SVGAGI. CDR3 sequence reads: CASSSVGTAGANVLTF. Here the CDR3 DNA reads TGTGCCAGCAGTTCCGTCGGGACAGCTGGGGCCAACGTCCTGACTTTC.

The V and J genes are TRBV5-8 and TRBJ1-1, with 10 bases identical to TRBD1. The CDR3 totals 13 residues. Germline loops: CDR1 SGHTS, CDR2 YDEGEE. The junction had 6 bases not matched to a gene; V was cut back by 6 bases and J by 7 bases. DNA of the CDR3: TGTGCCAGCAACGACAGGGGGCTTGGTGAAGCTTTCTTT. Protein: CASNDRGLGEAFF.

The chain uses TRBV10-1 and TRBJ1-6, with D unresolved. This CDR3 is 13 amino acids long. Trimming pared 7 bases from V and 6 bases from J, leaving 10 bases between. Germline V gene lookup returns CDR1 WNHNN and CDR2 SYGVQD (reference sequence). The CDR3 DNA is TGCGCCAGCAAAAGGGAGATTAATTCACCCCTCCACTTT. Protein sequence: CASKREINSPLHF.

The V and J genes are TRBV14 and TRBJ1-1; D remains ambiguous. In germline, CDR1 is SGHDN, CDR2 FVKESK. There are 15 residues in the CDR3. With 0 bases removed from V and 5 bases from J, the gap between germline ends came to 13 bases. The CDR3 DNA reads TGTGCCAGCAGCCAAGATCAAACTTCGTGGACTGAAGCTTTCTTT. This gives the protein CASSQDQTSWTEAFF.

V and J are TRBV4-1 and TRBJ2-5; D unresolved. Germline CDR1 reads MGHRA; CDR2 reads YSYEKL. This CDR3 is 13 amino acids long. Trimming cost V 1 base and J 4 bases, with 7 bases left between them. The CDR3 DNA reads as TGCGCCAGCAGCCAAGTGTCAGGAGAGACCCAGTACTTC. It codes for CASSQVSGETQYF.

The chain carries TRBV4-3 and TRBJ2-1; 8 bases map to TRBD2. The CDR3 length is 16 residues. V trimming: 0 bases; J trimming: 2 bases; junction bases outside the gene matches: 3. The germline CDR1 and CDR2 sequences are LGHNA and YSLEER. CDR3 in DNA: TGCGCCAGCAGCCAAGATAGGACTAGCACCTACAATGAGCAGTTCTTC. The encoded protein is CASSQDRTSTYNEQFF.

This chain connects TRBV6-5 to TRBJ1-2, with 10 bases lining up with TRBD1. This CDR3 region has 14 residues. From germline, CDR1 is MNHEY and CDR2 SVGAGI. V lost 6 bases, J lost 9 bases, and 10 bases stayed unmatched. The CDR3 protein is CASSPPGTGDRYTF. Written as DNA, the CDR3 is TGTGCCAGCAGCCCCCCCGGGACAGGGGATCGCTACACCTTC.

J is TRBJ2-5 and V is TRBV4-1, with 8 bases lining up with TRBD2. The CDR3 totals 15 residues. The germline CDR1 and CDR2 sequences are MGHRA and YSYEKL. V shed 0 bases and J 9 bases; nucleotides not matched to a gene: 9. This CDR3 is CASSQDMTAGGAQYF. CDR3 nucleotide sequence: TGCGCCAGCAGCCAAGATATGACTGCCGGGGGGGCCCAGTACTTC.

V gene TRBV5-4 combines with J gene TRBJ1-2; 9 positions agree with TRBD1. Unmatched junction bases numbered 10, after V lost 3 bases and J lost 4 bases. CDR3 length: 16 residues. Germline CDR1 is SGHNT and CDR2 is YYREEE (reference sequence). CDR3 coding DNA: TGTGCCAGCAGCTCTCTAAAAACAGGGGGCAGCTATGGCTACACCTTC. Protein sequence: CASSSLKTGGSYGYTF.

This chain links TRBV6-5 with TRBJ1-4; perhaps TRBD1 as D (6 bases). The germline gives CDR1 MNHEY, CDR2 SVGAGI. Trimming removed 6 bases from V and 8 bases from J, with 7 bases in between. The length of the CDR3 is 11 residues. The CDR3 DNA sequence: TGTGCCAGCAGCACAGGGGAAAAACTGTTTTTT. Amino acids: CASSTGEKLFF.

The chain joins TRBV2 to TRBJ1-5; 7 bases are a match to TRBD1. After removal of 7 bases from V and 0 bases from J, the junction contained 6 bases not matched to a gene. Germline V lookup: CDR1 SNHLY, CDR2 FYNNEI. The CDR3 is 15 amino acids. The CDR3 coding sequence is TGTGCCAGCACCAGACAGGGATTTAGCAATCAGCCCCAGCATTTT. Protein sequence: CASTRQGFSNQPQHF.